The next 7 T cell receptor beta chains were all read from a single sample in a study of technical replicates of blood from a handful of donors. Data came from immunoSEQ multiplex PCR; TCRdb stores just in-frame clones and leaves some out. Of 60,000 to 90,000 clones listed, around 95% are singletons. Sequencing was performed on T cells isolated from PBMCs. The source of these receptors is a human donor in good health.

The chain recombines TRBV10-3 with TRBJ1-5, with 9 positions matching TRBD1. This CDR3 has 13 residues. CDR1 is ENHRY, CDR2 SYGVKD, per germline. Trimming at V came to 6 bases and at J to 7 bases, leaving 4 bases not matched to a gene. The CDR3 DNA reads as TGTGCCATCAGGGACAGGGGTGAACAGCCCCAGCATTTT. This translates into CAIRDRGEQPQHF.

The chain carries TRBV7-9 and TRBJ2-1; no reliable D call. The CDR3 totals 14 residues. V was cut by 3 bases and J by 6 bases, with 12 bases left in between. The germline V gene encodes CDR1 SEHNR and CDR2 FQNEAQ (reference sequence). CDR3 protein: CASSFSTLANEQFF. DNA for the CDR3: TGTGCCAGCAGCTTCTCGACTCTTGCCAATGAGCAGTTCTTC.

The chain has TRBV28 and TRBJ2-1; a possible D gene is TRBD2 (5 bases). The CDR3 extends over 12 amino acids. Germline loops: CDR1 MDHEN, CDR2 SYDVKM. The V and J ends lost 6 bases and 8 bases respectively, with 11 bases between them. Here the CDR3 DNA reads TGTGCCAGCAGCCCCCACGGGGATGAGCAGTTCTTC. Its translation is CASSPHGDEQFF.

This chain links TRBV5-1 with TRBJ1-1, with a weak D call TRBD1 (5 bases). The germline gives CDR1 SGHRS, CDR2 YFSETQ. The CDR3 has 14 amino acids. The ends were cut back, 2 bases at V and 5 bases at J, with 13 bases in the middle. The CDR3 DNA is TGCGCCAGCAGCTTAGTTCAGGGTGGAACTGAAGCTTTCTTT. Protein sequence: CASSLVQGGTEAFF.

The CDR3 spells CASSHPTRDRANTEAFF. The CDR3 nucleotides are TGCGCCAGCAGCCACCCTACCCGGGACAGGGCGAACACTGAAGCTTTCTTT. The V and J genes are TRBV4-1 and TRBJ1-1; 9 positions agree with TRBD1. Trimming removed 3 bases from V and 1 base from J; junction bases left unmatched: 9. This CDR3 is 17 amino acids long. Per the germline V gene, CDR1 is MGHRA and CDR2 is YSYEKL.

CDR3: CASSLAVSSYNEQFF. The CDR3 bases are TGTGCCAGCAGTCTAGCGGTGAGCTCCTACAATGAGCAGTTCTTC. This chain uses TRBV7-6 with TRBJ2-1, with 7 bases aligning to TRBD2. CDR1 SGHVS and CDR2 FNYEAQ come from the germline V gene. V lost 6 bases to trimming and J lost 0 bases; unmatched junction nucleotides: 5. This CDR3 spans 15 amino acids.

This clone was seen more than once but under ten times. The rearrangement uses TRBV9 and TRBJ2-2, with D maybe TRBD1 (6 bases). Germline CDR1 is SGDLS and CDR2 is YYNGEE. The CDR3 totals 14 residues. With 3 bases removed from V and 2 bases from J, the gap between germline ends came to 8 bases. Written as DNA, the CDR3 is TGTGCCAGCAGCGAACAGGGTAACACCGGGGAGCTGTTTTTT. Protein product: CASSEQGNTGELFF.